This TCR beta chain was documented in a study of T cell repertoires in cytomegalovirus infection. Looking at the study overall: It was recently identified HLA-C-restricted and well-studied HLA-B-restricted CMV epitopes that the study used. Indications came from public TCR beta signatures; they pointed to CMV infection and to a matching HLA type.

The germline V gene has CDR1 SGHTA and CDR2 FQGNSA. The CDR3 runs to 17 residues. The junction had 14 bases not matched to a gene; V was cut back by 4 bases and J by 4 bases. TCRdb independently ran MiXCR on the reads; one entry per CDR3 protein. The sample lists 640,000 or so distinct CDR3 sequences; roughly 30% were seen once. This clonotype came up many times. The antigen is undetermined. Study-wide results and caveats: Predominance within the ex vivo response was attributable to HLA-C-restricted CMV-specific TCR beta clonotypes. Carriers of CMV plus the relevant HLA were identified by cumulative public TCR beta family frequency.

The rearrangement links TRBV7-2 to TRBJ2-5; 8 bases fit TRBD2. The receptor was derived from a human donor in good health (CMV status not recorded). Some clones in this sample may be carry-over from other donors' samples. Sequencing used cultured PBMCs, obtained from culture after CMV antigen stimulation. CDR3 region: CASSSGAGGWVGETQYF. The CDR3 DNA is TGTGCCAGCAGCTCGGGCGCGGGAGGCTGGGTAGGAGAGACCCAGTACTTC.